This TCR beta chain was documented in a study of cytomegalovirus exposure and HLA in healthy donors. At the level of the study: A subsequent analysis reported that the 95 to 150 validation repertoires were produced on the same platform that had also been used for the 600 to 700 first-cohort repertoires. Study-wide results and caveats: Specificity of a few CMV-associated chains for CMV antigens was verified in vitro. According to reports, the classifier identified cytomegalovirus status with high specificity and sensitivity.

Germline loops: CDR1 SGHNT, CDR2 YYREEE (reference sequence). Trimming removed 0 bases at V and 1 base at J, with 13 bases between. The CDR3 covers 17 residues. A note on this clone: Antigen specificity is unknown.

This table comes from immunoSEQ multiplex PCR, and its TCRdb copy is limited to in-frame clones, with some not included. The sample has roughly 200,000 clones, 80% to 85% seen once. The specimen was PBMCs. This chain joins TRBV5-4 and TRBJ1-4, with D possibly being TRBD1 (5 bases). This TCR was sampled from a woman between 18 and 29 years old in good health and CMV-seropositive. CDR3 residues: CASSLGGGAGTNEKLFF. CDR3 DNA: TGTGCCAGCAGCTTGGGAGGAGGGGCGGGAACTAATGAAAAACTGTTTTTT.